Following are 27 T cell receptor beta chains from one sample sequenced in a study of OX40 agonist ivuxolimab in advanced cancers. Repertoires were generated with immunoSEQ multiplex PCR, while TCRdb's copy carries only in-frame clones and drops some. The table shows 40,000 to 55,000 clones, with roughly nine tenths occurring only once. The sequences come from CD4+ or CD8+ T cells sorted from blood, collected in a trial of the OX40 agonist ivuxolimab. The receptors come from an adult with an advanced solid tumor such as melanoma, head and neck, liver or kidney cancer.

The chain links TRBV6-1 to TRBJ2-1; 7 nucleotides match TRBD1. Germline loops: CDR1 MNHNS, CDR2 SASEGT. The CDR3 covers 15 residues. V dropped 6 bases and J dropped 6; count of bases not matched to a gene: 11. CDR3 sequence: CASRGPGQPRNEQFF. The CDR3 DNA follows: TGTGCCAGCAGAGGCCCGGGACAGCCTCGCAATGAGCAGTTCTTC.

This chain links TRBV25-1 with TRBJ1-2, with no clear D. V was shortened by 1 base and J by 1 base, with 13 bases between the two germline ends. The CDR3 length is 16 residues. CDR1 is MGHDK and CDR2 is SYGVNS in the germline V gene. CDR3 residues: CASSESGQPINYGYTF. DNA for the CDR3: TGTGCCAGCAGTGAATCGGGTCAGCCAATTAACTATGGCTACACCTTC.

V gene TRBV5-8 combines with J gene TRBJ1-1, with D tentatively TRBD1 (5 bases). With 6 bases removed from V and 5 bases from J, the gap between germline ends came to 14 bases. The length of the CDR3 is 13 residues. Germline loops: CDR1 SGHTS, CDR2 YDEGEE. For the CDR3, the DNA is TGTGCCAGCATAGGGAGGGGCTGGACTGAAGCTTTCTTT. Protein sequence: CASIGRGWTEAFF. Drawing the rest from reference TRBV5-8 and TRBJ1-1, the complete variable domain is EAGVTQSPTHLIKTRGQQATLRCSPISGHTSVYWYQQALGLGLQFLLWYDEGEERNRGNFPPRFSGRQFPNYSSELNVNALELEDSALYLCASIGRGWTEAFFGQGTRLTVV.

The J gene is TRBJ1-4, the V gene TRBV5-1; a possible D gene is TRBD1 (5 bases). The CDR3 has 15 residues. Germline loops: CDR1 SGHRS, CDR2 YFSETQ. V was shortened by 5 bases and J by 5 bases, with 16 bases between the two germline ends. DNA of the CDR3: TGCGCCAGCAGTTTGATGGGGACGGTGAATGAAAAACTGTTTTTT. Translating gives CASSLMGTVNEKLFF.

This clone was counted between two and nine times. The V call is TRBV2, the J call TRBJ1-2; TRBD1 matches 10 bases. Trimming took 6 bases from V and 4 from J; bases not matched to a gene: 5. Looked up from germline, CDR1 is SNHLY and CDR2 is FYNNEI. The CDR3 extends over 14 amino acids. CDR3 region: CASRGQGLGYGYTF. The CDR3 DNA sequence: TGTGCCAGCAGGGGACAGGGGTTGGGCTATGGCTACACCTTC.

This clone was counted once. V and J are TRBV5-1 and TRBJ2-5; D remains ambiguous. This CDR3 is built from 12 residues. CDR1 is SGHRS, CDR2 YFSETQ, per germline. V was pared by 4 bases and J by 3 bases, with 7 bases between. CDR3: CASSQNEETQYF. DNA for the CDR3: TGCGCCAGCAGCCAGAACGAAGAGACCCAGTACTTC.

This clone was seen just once. The V call is TRBV21-1, the J call TRBJ1-1. TRBV21-1 is a recognized pseudogene. The CDR3 runs to 20 residues. The CDR3 loop reads CASSKSPLGGEPGRVTEAFF. As DNA, the CDR3 is TGTGCCAGCAGCAAATCACCCTTGGGGGGCGAGCCCGGGAGGGTCACTGAAGCTTTCTTT.

J is TRBJ2-1 and V is TRBV11-1; no clear D gene. V dropped 2 bases and J dropped 3 bases, with 8 bases sitting between them. Germline CDR1 and CDR2: SGHAT and FQDESV (reference sequence). The CDR3 is 14 residues long. CDR3 sequence: CASSLNQDYNEQFF. The CDR3 DNA follows: TGTGCCAGCAGCTTAAACCAGGACTACAATGAGCAGTTCTTC.

V gene TRBV5-6 combines with J gene TRBJ2-7; D possibly matches TRBD1 or TRBD2 (5 bases each). The CDR3 is 14 amino acids. Germline CDR1 and CDR2: SGHDT and YYEEEE. The V gene lost 6 bases and the J gene lost 6 bases, with 19 bases spanning the gap. In nucleotides, the CDR3 is TGTGCCAGCAATACGGGGCCCCCTTTGGGCGAGCAGTACTTC. This encodes CASNTGPPLGEQYF.

The chain is built from TRBV5-1 and TRBJ2-3, with 10 positions matching TRBD2. The germline V gene encodes CDR1 SGHRS and CDR2 YFSETQ. The CDR3 is 16 amino acids. Trimming at V came to 7 bases and at J to 5 bases, leaving 13 bases not matched to a gene. For the CDR3, the DNA is TGCGCCAGCCGCCTAATCACTAGCGGGGCGGGAGATACGCAGTATTTT. Protein: CASRLITSGAGDTQYF.

This sequence joins TRBV25-1 and TRBJ1-3; weak D call: TRBD1 (5 bases). Trimming pared 8 bases from V and 13 bases from J, leaving 30 bases between. This CDR3 comprises 16 residues. Germline-derived CDR1 and CDR2 are MGHDK and SYGVNS. DNA of the CDR3: TGTGCCAGCTCGCCTTCTGGGGGGGTCTGGAAACACCATATATATTTT. Translated, it gives CASSPSGGVWKHHIYF.

The chain links TRBV5-6 to TRBJ1-2; D not certain. Germline loops: CDR1 SGHDT, CDR2 YYEEEE. The V end was cut by 0 bases, the J end by 4 bases, with 13 bases between. This CDR3 has 15 residues. The CDR3 DNA is TGTGCCAGCAGCTTGGACGGCAGAGGTGGCTATGGCTACACCTTC. This encodes CASSLDGRGGYGYTF.

The V gene is TRBV2, the J gene TRBJ2-2; TRBD2 matches 12 bases. Germline V gene sequence: CDR1 SNHLY, CDR2 FYNNEI. Unmatched junction bases numbered 5, after V lost 7 bases and J lost 2 bases. CDR3 size: 16 residues. CDR3 in DNA: TGTGCCAGCACCCAGACTAGCGGGGGTAACACCGGGGAGCTGTTTTTT. Translated: CASTQTSGGNTGELFF.

The genes are TRBV7-7 and TRBJ2-5; tentatively, D is TRBD2 (5 bases). CDR3 length: 16 residues. The germline V gene encodes CDR1 SSHAT and CDR2 FNYEAQ (reference sequence). Trimming pared 1 base from V and 4 bases from J, leaving 16 bases between. The CDR3 nucleotides are TGTGCCAGCAGCTTAGTTGGTGGGAGCCAAGGAGAGACCCAGTACTTC. Residues: CASSLVGGSQGETQYF.

The chain uses TRBV5-1 and TRBJ2-5; TRBD2 matches 14 bases. From germline, CDR1 is SGHRS and CDR2 YFSETQ. This CDR3 comprises 16 residues. The trim removed 4 bases at V and 1 base at J, leaving 3 bases unmatched. The CDR3 spells CASSIGLAGGQETQYF. The DNA of the CDR3 is TGCGCCAGCAGCATCGGACTAGCGGGGGGCCAAGAGACCCAGTACTTC.

CDR3 bases: TGTGCCAGCAGTCGGAGTCAGCCCCAGCATTTT. Residues: CASSRSQPQHF. The chain carries TRBV6-1 and TRBJ1-5; D ambiguous. From germline, CDR1 is MNHNS and CDR2 SASEGT. Trimming shortened V by 5 bases and J by 6 bases, and 5 bases separated the two germline ends. The CDR3 contains 11 residues.

This clone was counted between two and nine times. The CDR3 is CASSVAGTEAFF. DNA of the CDR3: TGTGCCAGCAGCGTAGCGGGGACTGAAGCTTTCTTT. The chain joins TRBV9 to TRBJ1-1; D gene uncertain. V dropped 0 bases and J dropped 5 bases, with 5 bases sitting between them. From germline, CDR1 is SGDLS and CDR2 YYNGEE. The CDR3 runs to 12 residues.

The rearrangement links TRBV11-2 to TRBJ1-6; maybe TRBD1 (6 bases). CDR3 length equals 16 residues. Trimming left V 1 base short and J 4 bases short, with 11 bases between. Germline V gives CDR1 SGHAT, CDR2 FQNNGV. The CDR3 spells CASSLGPDRYNSPLHF. Written as DNA, the CDR3 is TGTGCCAGCAGCTTAGGCCCGGACAGATATAATTCACCCCTCCACTTT.

The CDR3, as DNA: TGTGCCAGCAGCGTCCGGGACTCCTCATATACGCAGTATTTT. Protein sequence: CASSVRDSSYTQYF. The chain links TRBV9 to TRBJ2-3; D is possibly TRBD2 (6 bases). V was cut by 2 bases and J by 7 bases, with 14 bases left in between. This CDR3 spans 14 amino acids. The germline V gene has CDR1 SGDLS and CDR2 YYNGEE.

The chain links TRBV5-1 to TRBJ2-3; D is perhaps TRBD1 (6 bases). Germline assignment: CDR1 SGHRS and CDR2 YFSETQ. V gave up 4 bases and J gave up 3 bases, with 15 bases separating them. The CDR3 length is 15 residues. CDR3 sequence reads: CASSLSGERTDTQYF. The CDR3 DNA follows: TGCGCCAGCAGCCTTTCAGGGGAGAGAACAGATACGCAGTATTTT.

The J gene is TRBJ2-3, the V gene TRBV5-1; D is possibly TRBD2 (5 bases). Germline V gene sequence: CDR1 SGHRS, CDR2 YFSETQ. This CDR3 spans 14 amino acids. V was trimmed by 2 bases and J by 0 bases, leaving 7 bases between them. This chain's CDR3 is CASSLGLSTDTQYF. The CDR3 DNA reads TGCGCCAGCAGCTTAGGACTTAGCACAGATACGCAGTATTTT.

The chain links TRBV5-1 to TRBJ2-3; 7 nucleotides agree with TRBD2. J lost 1 base, V lost 2 bases, and 4 bases had no gene match. The CDR3 loop spans 15 amino acids. The germline V gene has CDR1 SGHRS and CDR2 YFSETQ. CDR3 residues: CASSLGSGGTDTQYF. CDR3 nucleotides: TGCGCCAGCAGCTTAGGAAGCGGGGGCACAGATACGCAGTATTTT.

This clone was observed a handful of times. Relative to the germline gene, one junction end is altered; a read error may explain this. The gene calls are TRBV19 and TRBJ1-1; D not certain. CDR3 length: 13 residues. Germline-derived CDR1 and CDR2 are LNHDA and SQIVND (reference sequence). The CDR3 reads CASNIQMNTEAFF. Here the CDR3 DNA reads TGTGCCAGTAATATACAGATGAACACTGAAGCTTTCTTT.

The rearrangement joins TRBV27 to TRBJ1-6; possible D gene TRBD1, 5 bases. Trimming left V 4 bases short and J 6 bases short, with 16 bases between. This CDR3 region has 16 residues. Germline V gene data show CDR1 as MNHEY and CDR2 as SMNVEV (reference sequence). The CDR3, as DNA: TGTGCCAGCAGTTCCCTAAGGGGCACGAGTAATTCACCCCTCCACTTT. This encodes CASSSLRGTSNSPLHF.

CDR3 amino acids: CASNLGGIQYF. The CDR3 DNA follows: TGTGCCAGCAACTTGGGAGGCATTCAGTACTTC. The chain combines TRBV11-2 with TRBJ2-4; the D gene is possibly TRBD2 (6 bases). This CDR3 has 11 amino acids. Germline V CDR1 and CDR2: SGHAT, FQNNGV. V lost 7 bases to trimming and J lost 9 bases, with 10 bases between them.

J is TRBJ2-2 and V is TRBV4-2, with no clear D. Looked up from germline, CDR1 is LGHNA and CDR2 is YNFKEQ. The CDR3 length is 14 residues. V was cut by 0 bases and J by 6 bases, with 8 bases left in between. CDR3 bases: TGTGCCAGCAGCCAAGATAGAACTGCCGGGGAGCTGTTTTTT. Encoded protein: CASSQDRTAGELFF.

There are a few counts of this clone. V is TRBV5-6 and J is TRBJ1-2; no reliable D call. CDR1 is SGHDT, CDR2 YYEEEE, per germline. V gave up 5 bases and J gave up 4 bases, with 12 bases separating them. The CDR3 extends over 13 amino acids. The CDR3 spells CASSGLNFYGYTF. Here the CDR3 DNA reads TGTGCCAGCAGTGGACTGAACTTCTATGGCTACACCTTC.